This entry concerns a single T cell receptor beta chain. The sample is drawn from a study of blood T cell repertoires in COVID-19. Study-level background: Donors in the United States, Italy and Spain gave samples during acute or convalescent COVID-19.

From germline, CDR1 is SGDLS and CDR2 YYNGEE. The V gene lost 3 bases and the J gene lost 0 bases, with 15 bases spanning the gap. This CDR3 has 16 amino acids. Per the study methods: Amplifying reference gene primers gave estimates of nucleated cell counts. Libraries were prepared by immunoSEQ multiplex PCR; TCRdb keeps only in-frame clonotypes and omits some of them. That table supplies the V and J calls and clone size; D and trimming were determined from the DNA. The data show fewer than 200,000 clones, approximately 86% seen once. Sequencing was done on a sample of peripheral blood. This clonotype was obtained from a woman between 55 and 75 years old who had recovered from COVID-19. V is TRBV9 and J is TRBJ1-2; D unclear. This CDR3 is CASSGRLIVANYGYTF. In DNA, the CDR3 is TGTGCCAGCAGCGGCAGACTGATCGTTGCTAACTATGGCTACACCTTC.